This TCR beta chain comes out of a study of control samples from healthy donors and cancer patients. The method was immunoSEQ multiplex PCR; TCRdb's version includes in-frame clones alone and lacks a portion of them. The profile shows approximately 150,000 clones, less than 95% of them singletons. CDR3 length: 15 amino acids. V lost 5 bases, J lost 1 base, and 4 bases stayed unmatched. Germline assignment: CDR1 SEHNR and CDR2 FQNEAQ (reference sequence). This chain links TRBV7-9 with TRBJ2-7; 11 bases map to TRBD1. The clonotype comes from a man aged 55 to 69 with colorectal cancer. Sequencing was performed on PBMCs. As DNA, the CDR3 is TGTGCCAGCAGCCCGGGACAGGGGGGATCCTACGAGCAGTACTTC. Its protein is CASSPGQGGSYEQYF. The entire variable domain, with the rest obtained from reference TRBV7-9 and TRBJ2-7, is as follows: DTGVSQNPRHKITKRGQNVTFRCDPISEHNRLYWYRQTLGQGPEFLTYFQNEAQLEKSRLLSDRFSAERPKGSFSTLEIQRTEQGDSAMYLCASSPGQGGSYEQYFGPGTRLTVT.